The rows below give T cell receptor beta chains drawn from one sample of a study of CD8 T cells in ankylosing spondylitis. TCRdb reanalysed the 5' RACE reads using MiXCR and keeps one entry per CDR3 protein. The table has hundreds of thousands of distinct CDR3 sequences, 20% to 30% seen once. Sequences were obtained from blood, either unsorted or a sorted T cell fraction (not recorded which). These receptor sequences come from a male donor with ankylosing spondylitis. CDR3s include the opening cysteine and the closing phenylalanine or tryptophan. D genes are given only for firm matches. Where a row states a size, it is once, few, many or the class of an expanded clone; other rows omit it.

CDR3 protein: CASSVRTDTQYF
CDR3 DNA: TGTGCCAGCAGCGTCCGTACCGATACGCAGTATTTT
J gene: TRBJ2-3
D gene: -
V gene: TRBV9
clone size: many

CDR3 protein: CASTGVVDTQYF
CDR3 DNA: TGTGCCAGCACCGGGGTGGTAGATACGCAGTATTTT
J gene: TRBJ2-3
D gene: -
V gene: TRBV28
clone size: -

CDR3 protein: CASSLGRGGTYEQYF
CDR3 DNA: TGCGCCAGCAGCTTGGGCAGGGGGGGTACCTACGAGCAGTACTTC
J gene: TRBJ2-7
D gene: -
V gene: TRBV5-1
clone size: few

CDR3 protein: CASSLDILYNEQFF
CDR3 DNA: TGTGCCAGCAGCTTAGATATTCTGTACAATGAGCAGTTCTTC
J gene: TRBJ2-1
D gene: -
V gene: TRBV11-2
clone size: few

CDR3 protein: CSAPRRYTEAFF
CDR3 DNA: TGCAGTGCTCCACGTAGATACACTGAAGCTTTCTTT
J gene: TRBJ1-1
D gene: -
V gene: TRBV20-1
clone size: -

CDR3 protein: CASSLDPRGDEQFF
CDR3 DNA: TGTGCCAGCAGCTTAGACCCCCGGGGGGATGAGCAGTTCTTC
J gene: TRBJ2-1
D gene: TRBD2
V gene: TRBV11-2
clone size: -

CDR3 protein: CAIQAGGVLRNEQFF
CDR3 DNA: TGTGCCATCCAAGCGGGAGGGGTGTTAAGGAATGAGCAGTTCTTC
J gene: TRBJ2-1
D gene: TRBD2
V gene: TRBV10-3
clone size: -

CDR3 protein: CASSNLATNEKLFF
CDR3 DNA: TGTGCCAGCAGCAACCTTGCAACTAATGAAAAACTGTTTTTT
J gene: TRBJ1-4
D gene: -
V gene: TRBV7-2
clone size: -

CDR3 protein: CSAEWGGYYGYTF
CDR3 DNA: TGCAGTGCGGAGTGGGGGGGATACTATGGCTACACCTTC
J gene: TRBJ1-2
D gene: -
V gene: TRBV20-1
clone size: -

CDR3 protein: CASSLDPGDGYTF
CDR3 DNA: TGTGCCAGCAGCTTAGATCCGGGCGATGGCTACACCTTC
J gene: TRBJ1-2
D gene: -
V gene: TRBV7-9
clone size: few

CDR3 protein: CASSTLAGAYEQYF
CDR3 DNA: TGTGCCAGCAGCACGCTAGCGGGAGCGTACGAGCAGTACTTC
J gene: TRBJ2-7
D gene: TRBD2
V gene: TRBV7-9
clone size: -

CDR3 protein: CASSLTSGRVMQYF
CDR3 DNA: TGTGCCAGCAGTTTAACTAGCGGGAGAGTCATGCAGTACTTC
J gene: TRBJ2-7
D gene: TRBD2
V gene: TRBV12-3/TRBV12-4
clone size: -

CDR3 protein: CASSLAQGGQPQHF
CDR3 DNA: TGCGCCAGCAGCTTGGCACAGGGTGGCCAGCCCCAGCATTTT
J gene: TRBJ1-5
D gene: -
V gene: TRBV5-1
clone size: -

CDR3 protein: CASSGTGSYNEQFF
CDR3 DNA: TGTGCCAGCAGTGGGACAGGATCCTACAATGAGCAGTTCTTC
J gene: TRBJ2-1
D gene: TRBD1
V gene: TRBV12-3/TRBV12-4
clone size: -

CDR3 protein: CASSATRYYSNQPQHF
CDR3 DNA: TGTGCCAGCAGTGCCACGCGGTATTATAGCAATCAGCCCCAGCATTTT
J gene: TRBJ1-5
D gene: -
V gene: TRBV2
clone size: -

CDR3 protein: CASSLSLNEKLFF
CDR3 DNA: TGTGCCAGCAGCTTGTCCCTTAATGAAAAACTGTTTTTT
J gene: TRBJ1-4
D gene: -
V gene: TRBV7-8
clone size: -

CDR3 protein: CASSHDRTFKGYTF
CDR3 DNA: TGTGCCAGCAGCCACGACAGGACCTTTAAGGGCTACACCTTC
J gene: TRBJ1-2
D gene: -
V gene: TRBV11-3
clone size: few

CDR3 protein: CASRGGDEKLFF
CDR3 DNA: TGTGCCAGCCGAGGGGGCGATGAAAAACTGTTTTTT
J gene: TRBJ1-4
D gene: TRBD1
V gene: TRBV7-2
clone size: -

CDR3 protein: CASRGTGTANQFF
CDR3 DNA: TGTGCCAGCAGGGGGACGGGGACGGCTAACCAGTTCTTC
J gene: TRBJ2-1
D gene: -
V gene: TRBV2
clone size: -

CDR3 protein: CASSTGGNDSPLHF
CDR3 DNA: TGTGCCAGCAGTACTGGGGGGAACGATTCACCCCTCCACTTT
J gene: TRBJ1-6
D gene: -
V gene: TRBV12-3/TRBV12-4
clone size: -

CDR3 protein: CASRPPGLAGILETQYF
CDR3 DNA: TGTGCCAGCAGACCTCCGGGACTAGCGGGAATCTTGGAGACCCAGTACTTC
J gene: TRBJ2-5
D gene: TRBD2
V gene: TRBV12-3/TRBV12-4
clone size: many

CDR3 protein: CASSRDLGDQHF
CDR3 DNA: TGTGCCAGCAGCCGGGACCTTGGAGACCAGCATTTT
J gene: TRBJ1-5
D gene: -
V gene: TRBV2
clone size: few

CDR3 protein: CSARDDRNTDTQYF
CDR3 DNA: TGCAGTGCTAGAGATGACAGAAACACAGATACGCAGTATTTT
J gene: TRBJ2-3
D gene: -
V gene: TRBV20-1
clone size: -

CDR3 protein: CSAYELGGRAANEQFF
CDR3 DNA: TGCAGTGCCTACGAGCTAGGCGGGAGGGCGGCAAATGAGCAGTTCTTC
J gene: TRBJ2-1
D gene: TRBD2
V gene: TRBV20-1
clone size: -

CDR3 protein: CASRQQGAGQPQHF
CDR3 DNA: TGTGCCAGCAGGCAACAGGGGGCAGGTCAGCCCCAGCATTTT
J gene: TRBJ1-5
D gene: TRBD1
V gene: TRBV28
clone size: -

CDR3 protein: CSARPSGLGAGNTIYF
CDR3 DNA: TGCAGTGCTAGACCATCGGGTTTGGGAGCTGGAAACACCATATATTTT
J gene: TRBJ1-3
D gene: -
V gene: TRBV20-1
clone size: -

CDR3 protein: CSATSGTRGHNEQFF
CDR3 DNA: TGCAGTGCGACTAGCGGAACCCGGGGGCACAATGAGCAGTTCTTC
J gene: TRBJ2-1
D gene: TRBD2
V gene: TRBV20-1
clone size: few

CDR3 protein: CASSPGLAGGPNTGELFF
CDR3 DNA: TGTGCCAGCTCACCGGGACTAGCGGGAGGGCCGAACACCGGGGAGCTGTTTTTT
J gene: TRBJ2-2
D gene: TRBD2
V gene: TRBV18
clone size: -

CDR3 protein: CASSSGSSGEKLFF
CDR3 DNA: TGCGCCAGCAGCTCCGGATCCTCGGGCGAAAAACTGTTTTTT
J gene: TRBJ1-4
D gene: -
V gene: TRBV5-1
clone size: few

CDR3 protein: CASSRGRGVADTQYF
CDR3 DNA: TGTGCCAGCAGCCGCGGGAGAGGGGTGGCAGATACGCAGTATTTT
J gene: TRBJ2-3
D gene: TRBD2
V gene: TRBV11-2
clone size: -

CDR3 protein: CASITSTPNTGELFF
CDR3 DNA: TGCGCCAGCATCACGTCGACTCCAAACACCGGGGAGCTGTTTTTT
J gene: TRBJ2-2
D gene: -
V gene: TRBV5-1
clone size: many

CDR3 protein: CASRIGSGSTYEQYF
CDR3 DNA: TGTGCCAGCAGGATAGGTAGCGGGAGTACCTACGAGCAGTACTTC
J gene: TRBJ2-7
D gene: TRBD2
V gene: TRBV6-1
clone size: -